This T cell receptor (beta chain) derives from a study of T cell responses to AZD1222 COVID-19 vaccine. Comments on this clone: Its antigen is currently unknown.

Overall study results and limits: An increase in Spike-specific TCR breadth and depth was observed after two AZD1222 doses. Repertoire sampling occurred only after the peak T cell response.

Profiling relied on immunoSEQ multiplex PCR, and the TCRdb table lists in-frame clones only, not all of them. The repertoire holds some 150,000 clones, with approximately 90% as singletons. The length of the CDR3 is 13 residues. CDR1 and CDR2 (germline): LGHNT, FRNRAP. Trimming left V 6 bases short and J 8 bases short, with 14 bases between. The TCR comes from an adult in good health. This sequence joins TRBV12-5 and TRBJ2-4; tentatively, D is TRBD1 or TRBD2 (5 bases each). The source material was peripheral blood, sampled on day 0 of MenACWY control vaccination. CDR3 loop: CASGAGGGDIQYF. The CDR3 bases are TGTGCTAGTGGGGCTGGGGGTGGAGACATTCAGTACTTC.